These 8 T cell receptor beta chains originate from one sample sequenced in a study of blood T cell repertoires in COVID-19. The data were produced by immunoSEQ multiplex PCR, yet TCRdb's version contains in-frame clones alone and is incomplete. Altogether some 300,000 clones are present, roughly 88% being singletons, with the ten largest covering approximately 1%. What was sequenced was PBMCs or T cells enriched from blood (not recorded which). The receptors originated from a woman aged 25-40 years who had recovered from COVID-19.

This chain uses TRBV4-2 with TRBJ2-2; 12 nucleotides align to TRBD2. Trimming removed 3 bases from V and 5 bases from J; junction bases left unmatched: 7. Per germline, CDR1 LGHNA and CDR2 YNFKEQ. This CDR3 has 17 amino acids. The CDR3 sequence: CASSHLPGTSGTGELFF. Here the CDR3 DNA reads TGTGCCAGCAGCCACCTTCCCGGGACTAGCGGGACCGGGGAGCTGTTTTTT.

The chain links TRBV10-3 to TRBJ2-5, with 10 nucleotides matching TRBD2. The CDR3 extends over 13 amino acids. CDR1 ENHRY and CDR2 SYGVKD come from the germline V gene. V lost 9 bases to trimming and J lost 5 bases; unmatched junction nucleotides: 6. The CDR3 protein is CAILAGGEETQYF. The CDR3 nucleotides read TGTGCCATTTTAGCGGGAGGCGAGGAGACCCAGTACTTC.

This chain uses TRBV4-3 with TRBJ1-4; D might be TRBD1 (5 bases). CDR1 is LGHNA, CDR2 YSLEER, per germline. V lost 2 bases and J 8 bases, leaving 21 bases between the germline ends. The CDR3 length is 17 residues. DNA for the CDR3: TGCGCCAGCAGCCAACTAAGGGGTTTAGGGTTGGAAGAAAAACTGTTTTTT. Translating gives CASSQLRGLGLEEKLFF.

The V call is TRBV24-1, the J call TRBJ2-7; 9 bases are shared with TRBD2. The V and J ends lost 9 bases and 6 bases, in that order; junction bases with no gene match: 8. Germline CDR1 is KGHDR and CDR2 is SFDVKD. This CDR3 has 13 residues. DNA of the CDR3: TGTGCCACCGGGGGACTAGCTAGTGGCGAGCAGTACTTC. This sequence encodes CATGGLASGEQYF.

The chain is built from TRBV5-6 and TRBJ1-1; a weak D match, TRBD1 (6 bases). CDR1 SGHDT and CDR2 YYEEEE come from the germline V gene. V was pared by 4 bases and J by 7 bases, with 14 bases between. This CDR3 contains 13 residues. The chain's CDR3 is CASSLGQPSEAFF. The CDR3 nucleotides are TGTGCCAGCAGCCTAGGACAGCCTAGTGAAGCTTTCTTT.

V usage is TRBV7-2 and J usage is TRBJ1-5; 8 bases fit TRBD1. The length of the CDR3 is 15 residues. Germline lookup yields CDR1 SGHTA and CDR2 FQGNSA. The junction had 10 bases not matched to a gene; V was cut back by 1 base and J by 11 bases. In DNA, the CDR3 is TGTGCCAGCAGCTTAGAAGGGACAGGAGAAAATTCCCAGCATTTT. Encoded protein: CASSLEGTGENSQHF.

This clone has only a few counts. This CDR3 is CASAGGSPQHF. The CDR3 bases are TGTGCCAGCGCAGGGGGTTCGCCCCAGCATTTT. This chain uses TRBV2 with TRBJ1-5; 7 bases are shared with TRBD1. Germline CDR1 reads SNHLY; CDR2 reads FYNNEI. The length of the CDR3 is 11 residues. J was trimmed by 9 bases and V by 8 bases; bases with no gene match: 4.

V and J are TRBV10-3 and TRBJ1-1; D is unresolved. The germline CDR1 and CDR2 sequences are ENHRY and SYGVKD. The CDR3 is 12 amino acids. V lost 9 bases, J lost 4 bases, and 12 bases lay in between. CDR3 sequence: CAISNRGTEAFF. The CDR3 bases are TGTGCCATAAGCAATCGGGGCACTGAAGCTTTCTTT.